The text below deals with one T cell receptor beta chain. V was clipped by 3 bases and J by 1 base, with 10 bases between them. The CDR3 spans 15 residues. Germline V lookup: CDR1 KGHSH, CDR2 LQKENI. In the authors' methods: Nucleated cell counts were estimated from reference gene primer amplification. Generated by immunoSEQ multiplex PCR, the TCRdb table keeps only in-frame clones and is missing some. V and J calls and clone size are copied from that table; D and trimming were computed from the DNA. The data hold fewer than 400,000 clones, with approximately 82% observed a single time. The record originates from a study of blood T cell repertoires in COVID-19. Looking at the study overall: Italy, Spain and the United States were the sources of the convalescent and acute COVID-19 samples. Nucleic acid was either cDNA or gDNA, and it came from T cells, B-cell-depleted T cells, or PBMCs.

The specimen sequenced was peripheral blood. The TCR sequence derives from a man aged 25-40 years with active or convalescent COVID-19. This chain links TRBV18 with TRBJ1-5, with unresolved D. The DNA for the CDR3 is TGTGCCAGCTCACCTGAGGGTATCAGCAATCAGCCCCAGCATTTT. As protein: CASSPEGISNQPQHF.